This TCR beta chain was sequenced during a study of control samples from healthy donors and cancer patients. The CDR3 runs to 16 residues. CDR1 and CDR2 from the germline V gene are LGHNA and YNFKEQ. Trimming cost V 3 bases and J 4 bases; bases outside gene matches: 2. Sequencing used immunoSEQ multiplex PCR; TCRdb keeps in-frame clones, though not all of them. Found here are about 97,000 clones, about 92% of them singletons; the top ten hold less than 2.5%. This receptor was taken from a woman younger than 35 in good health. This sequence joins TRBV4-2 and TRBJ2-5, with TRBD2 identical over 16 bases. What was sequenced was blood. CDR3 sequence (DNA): TGTGCCAGCAGCCACGGGACTAGCGGGGGGGCAGAGACCCAGTACTTC. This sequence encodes CASSHGTSGGAETQYF.